This T cell receptor (beta chain) was retrieved from a study of blood T cell repertoires in COVID-19. The V and J ends lost 7 bases and 4 bases, in that order; junction bases with no gene match: 10. The CDR3 consists of 16 residues. The method was immunoSEQ multiplex PCR; TCRdb's version includes in-frame clones alone and lacks a portion of them. This table holds 110,000 to 150,000 clones, over 70% found once. Sequencing was done on a sample of peripheral blood. The source is a woman between 55 and 75 years old with acute or convalescent COVID-19. The chain links TRBV23-1 to TRBJ1-6; 7 positions match TRBD1. TRBV23-1 is filed as an ORF, its function uncertain. Here the CDR3 DNA reads TGCGCCAGCACCCCCCACAGGGGATTTTATAATTCACCCCTCCACTTT. Protein: CASTPHRGFYNSPLHF.